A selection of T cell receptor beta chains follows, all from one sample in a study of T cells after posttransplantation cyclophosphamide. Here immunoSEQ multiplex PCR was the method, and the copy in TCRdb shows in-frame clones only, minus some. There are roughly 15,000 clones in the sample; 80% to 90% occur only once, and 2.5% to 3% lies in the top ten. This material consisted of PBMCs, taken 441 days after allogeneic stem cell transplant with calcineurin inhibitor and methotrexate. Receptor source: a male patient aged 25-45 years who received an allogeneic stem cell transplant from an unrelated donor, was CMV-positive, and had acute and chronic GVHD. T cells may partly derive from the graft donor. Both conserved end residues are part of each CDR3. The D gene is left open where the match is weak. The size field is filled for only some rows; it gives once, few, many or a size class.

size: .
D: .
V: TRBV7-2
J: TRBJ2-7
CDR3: CASSFRTLYEQYF
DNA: TGTGCCAGCAGCTTCAGGACACTCTACGAGCAGTACTTC

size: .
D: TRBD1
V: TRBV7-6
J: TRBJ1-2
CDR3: CASSSRQGRHDGYTF
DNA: TGTGCCAGCAGCTCCAGACAGGGGCGGCACGATGGCTACACCTTC

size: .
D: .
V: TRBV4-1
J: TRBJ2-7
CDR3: CASSQVGYSYEQYF
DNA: TGCGCCAGCAGCCAAGTTGGGTACAGCTACGAGCAGTACTTC

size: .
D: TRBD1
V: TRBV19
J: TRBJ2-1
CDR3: CASTPGGGQGARQFF
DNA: TGTGCCAGTACCCCCGGCGGGGGACAGGGCGCTAGGCAGTTCTTC

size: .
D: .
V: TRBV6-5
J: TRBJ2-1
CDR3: CASSRPPGNEQFF
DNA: TGTGCCAGCAGTCGTCCTCCGGGTAATGAGCAGTTCTTC

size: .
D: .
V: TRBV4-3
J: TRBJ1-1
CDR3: CASSQGIDSNTEAFF
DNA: TGCGCCAGCAGCCAAGGGATCGACAGCAACACTGAAGCTTTCTTT

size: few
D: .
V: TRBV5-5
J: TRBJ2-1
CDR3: CASSLTVSYNEQFF
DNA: TGTGCCAGCAGCTTGACAGTCTCCTACAATGAGCAGTTCTTC

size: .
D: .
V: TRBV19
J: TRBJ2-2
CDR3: CASSIVRGLNTGELFF
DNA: TGTGCCAGTAGTATTGTAAGGGGCTTGAACACCGGGGAGCTGTTTTTT

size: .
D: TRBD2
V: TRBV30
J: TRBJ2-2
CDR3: CACPAGDHTGELFF
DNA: TGTGCCTGCCCCGCGGGAGATCACACCGGGGAGCTGTTTTTT

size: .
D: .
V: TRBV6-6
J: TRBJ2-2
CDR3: CASSSGFGELFF
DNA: TGTGCCAGCAGCTCGGGTTTCGGGGAGCTGTTTTTT

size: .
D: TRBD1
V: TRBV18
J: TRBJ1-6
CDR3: CASSPLVPGQGHNSPLHF
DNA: TGTGCCAGCTCACCACTGGTCCCGGGACAGGGACATAATTCACCCCTCCACTTT

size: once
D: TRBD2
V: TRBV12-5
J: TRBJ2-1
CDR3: CASGTGGGRTYNERFF
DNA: TGTGCTAGTGGAACTGGGGGGGGAAGGACCTACAATGAGCGGTTCTTC

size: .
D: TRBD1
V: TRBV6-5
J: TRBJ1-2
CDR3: CASSSGQGYWYGYTF
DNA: TGTGCCAGCAGTTCCGGACAGGGATACTGGTATGGCTACACCTTC

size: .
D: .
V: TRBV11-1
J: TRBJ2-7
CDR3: CASSFFAGPRSYEQYF
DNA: TGTGCCAGCAGCTTTTTTGCGGGACCCCGCTCCTACGAGCAGTACTTC

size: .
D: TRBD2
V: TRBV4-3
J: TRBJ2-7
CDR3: CASSRDLSGGYEQYF
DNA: TGCGCCAGCAGCCGAGACCTTAGCGGGGGCTACGAGCAGTACTTC

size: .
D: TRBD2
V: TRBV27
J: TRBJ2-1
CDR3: CASSRAGLAGYNEQFF
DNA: TGTGCCAGCAGTCGAGCGGGACTAGCGGGATACAATGAGCAGTTCTTC

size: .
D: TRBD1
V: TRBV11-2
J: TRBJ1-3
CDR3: CASRRQGEISGNTIYF
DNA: TGTGCCAGCAGACGACAGGGAGAGATCTCTGGAAACACCATATATTTT

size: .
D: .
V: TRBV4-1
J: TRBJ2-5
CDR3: CASSQVHGLKNPQETQYF
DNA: TGCGCCAGCAGCCAAGTTCATGGACTAAAAAACCCCCAAGAGACCCAGTACTTC

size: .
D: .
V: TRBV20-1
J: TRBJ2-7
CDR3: CSAPWGDEQYF
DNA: TGCAGTGCGCCGTGGGGGGACGAGCAGTACTTC

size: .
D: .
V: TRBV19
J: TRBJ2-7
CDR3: CASSIGPQTVNYGYEQYF
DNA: TGTGCCAGTAGTATCGGGCCGCAGACAGTCAATTACGGGTACGAGCAGTACTTC

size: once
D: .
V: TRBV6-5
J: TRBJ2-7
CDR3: CASSYSTIGYEQYF
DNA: TGTGCCAGCAGTTACTCGACTATTGGCTACGAGCAATACTTC

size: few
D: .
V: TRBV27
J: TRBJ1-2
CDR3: CASSSHSGTDYGYTF
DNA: TGTGCCAGCAGTTCTCATTCCGGGACTGACTATGGCTACACCTTC

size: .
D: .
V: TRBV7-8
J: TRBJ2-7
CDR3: CASSLRWAGPYEQYF
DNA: TGTGCCAGCAGCTTACGTTGGGCAGGTCCCTACGAGCAGTACTTC

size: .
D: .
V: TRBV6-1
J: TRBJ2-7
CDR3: CASSKTLQTEQYF
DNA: TGTGCCAGCAGTAAGACACTTCAGACCGAGCAGTACTTC

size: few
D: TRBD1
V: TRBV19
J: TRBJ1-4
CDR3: CASNFHRGDEKLFF
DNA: TGTGCCAGTAACTTTCACAGGGGGGATGAAAAACTGTTTTTT

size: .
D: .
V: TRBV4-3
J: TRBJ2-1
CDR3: CASSQAGGGPYNEQFF
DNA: TGCGCCAGCAGCCAAGCGGGAGGGGGCCCCTACAATGAGCAGTTCTTC

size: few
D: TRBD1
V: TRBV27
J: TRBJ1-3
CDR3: CASGNRGISGNTIYF
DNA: TGTGCCAGCGGGAACAGGGGTATCTCTGGAAACACCATATATTTT

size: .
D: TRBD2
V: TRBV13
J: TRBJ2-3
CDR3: CASSPVGLAGAGRTTDTQYF
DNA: TGTGCCAGCAGCCCAGTCGGACTAGCGGGGGCCGGGCGTACCACAGATACGCAGTATTTT

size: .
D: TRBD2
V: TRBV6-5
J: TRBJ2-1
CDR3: CASSYASGRAWEQFF
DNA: TGTGCCAGCAGTTACGCTAGCGGGAGGGCCTGGGAGCAGTTCTTC

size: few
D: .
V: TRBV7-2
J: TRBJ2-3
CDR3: CASSFGPSTDTQYF
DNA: TGTGCCAGCAGCTTCGGTCCTAGCACAGATACGCAGTATTTT

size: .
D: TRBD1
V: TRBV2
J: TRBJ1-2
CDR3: CASKRIQGAYYGYTF
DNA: TGTGCCAGCAAAAGGATACAGGGGGCGTACTATGGCTACACCTTC

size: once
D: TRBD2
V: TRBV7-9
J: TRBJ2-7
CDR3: CASSRFAWTSVDYEQYF
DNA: TGTGCCAGCAGCCGATTTGCGTGGACTAGCGTGGACTACGAGCAGTACTTC

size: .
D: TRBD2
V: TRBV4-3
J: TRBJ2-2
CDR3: CASSQGLAGNTGELFF
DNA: TGCGCCAGCAGCCAAGGACTAGCGGGAAACACCGGGGAGCTGTTTTTT

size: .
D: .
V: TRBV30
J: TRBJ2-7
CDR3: CAWSRDNTYEQYF
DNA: TGTGCCTGGTCCCGGGACAACACCTACGAGCAGTACTTC

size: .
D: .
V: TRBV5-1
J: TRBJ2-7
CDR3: CASAPGFSYEQYF
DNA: TGCGCCAGCGCACCAGGGTTCTCCTACGAGCAGTACTTC

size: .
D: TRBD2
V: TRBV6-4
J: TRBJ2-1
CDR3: CASSDYGGAGEQFF
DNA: TGTGCCAGCAGTGACTACGGGGGGGCGGGTGAGCAGTTCTTC

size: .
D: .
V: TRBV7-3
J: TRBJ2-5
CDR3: CASSLDRQETQYF
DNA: TGTGCCAGCAGCTTAGACAGGCAAGAGACCCAGTACTTC

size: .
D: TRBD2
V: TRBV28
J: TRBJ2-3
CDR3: CASSPRGGRAKTDTQYF
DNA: TGTGCCAGCAGTCCGCGGGGCGGGAGGGCCAAGACAGATACGCAGTATTTT

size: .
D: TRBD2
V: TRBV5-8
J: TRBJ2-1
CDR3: CASRSGTSAYNEQFF
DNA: TGTGCCAGCAGATCCGGGACTAGCGCGTACAATGAGCAGTTCTTC